These T cell receptor beta chains were read from a single sample in a study of blood T cell repertoires in COVID-19. Clones were read by immunoSEQ multiplex PCR, and TCRdb kept only the in-frame ones, dropping some. The top ten clones hold roughly 5.1% of a sample with 90,000 to 100,000 clones, about nine tenths of them seen once. The sequenced sample consisted of peripheral blood. The receptors come from a man between 60 and 70 years old with COVID-19, enrolled during active disease. CDR3s include the opening cysteine and the closing phenylalanine or tryptophan. A D gene is named only where the DNA matches it firmly. Clone size is given for some rows only: seen once, a few or many times, or a class if the clone is expanded.

V	length	size	J	D	DNA	CDR3
TRBV4-2	15	once	TRBJ2-1	TRBD2	TGTGCCAGCAGCCGCAGACTAGCGGGGTACAATGAGCAGTTCTTC	CASSRRLAGYNEQFF
TRBV29-1	12	NA	TRBJ2-7	NA	TGCAGCGCGGGGGACAGTCATGGCGAGCAGTACTTC	CSAGDSHGEQYF
TRBV27	13	NA	TRBJ2-5	NA	TGTGCCAGCAGTTTAGCCAGGGATGAGACCCAGTACTTC	CASSLARDETQYF
TRBV19	15	NA	TRBJ1-4	NA	TGTGCCAGTAGTAGAGCCGGGATAACTAATGAAAAACTGTTTTTT	CASSRAGITNEKLFF
TRBV12-2	15	NA	TRBJ1-6	NA	TGTGCAAGTCGCCTTTCAGACAGGGGAGATTCACCCCTCCACTTT	CASRLSDRGDSPLHF
TRBV28	14	NA	TRBJ1-2	NA	TGTGCCAGCAGTTTCGCCTCCAGGTTTTCTGGCTACACCTTC	CASSFASRFSGYTF
TRBV3-1/TRBV3-2	15	NA	TRBJ2-3	TRBD2	TGTGCCAGCAGCCAAGATGGCAGCGGGAGGGATACGCAGTATTTT	CASSQDGSGRDTQYF
TRBV6-2/TRBV6-3	16	NA	TRBJ2-1	TRBD1	TGTGCCAGCAGTTACTCACGGACAGGGGTCTACAATGAGCAGTTCTTC	CASSYSRTGVYNEQFF
TRBV24-1	14	NA	TRBJ1-1	NA	TGTGCCACCAGTGATACAGGGAAGAACACTGAAGCTTTCTTT	CATSDTGKNTEAFF
TRBV4-1	15	NA	TRBJ1-6	NA	TGCGCCAGCAGCCAACTTGGGCAAATTAATTCACCCCTCCACTTT	CASSQLGQINSPLHF
TRBV6-5	15	NA	TRBJ1-6	TRBD1	TGTGCCAGCAGTTACTCGCGACAGGGAGATTCACCCCTCCACTTT	CASSYSRQGDSPLHF
TRBV7-2	16	NA	TRBJ1-5	NA	TGTGCCAGCAGCTTAGGTCGAGGAGAAACCAATCAGCCCCAGCATTTT	CASSLGRGETNQPQHF
TRBV5-1	13	NA	TRBJ2-7	NA	TGCGCCAGCAGCTTGGCCGTATCCTACGAGCAGTACTTC	CASSLAVSYEQYF
TRBV27	14	few	TRBJ1-2	NA	TGTGCCAGCAGTTTAGGTGGGGGGGAAGGTGGCTACACCTTC	CASSLGGGEGGYTF
TRBV7-9	15	NA	TRBJ2-5	TRBD2	TGTGCCAGCAGCCAAACCCCTACTAGCGCGGGGACCCAGTACTTC	CASSQTPTSAGTQYF
TRBV28	15	NA	TRBJ2-1	TRBD2	TGTGCCAGCAGTGCTAATAGCGGGAGTTTGTATGAGCAGTTCTTC	CASSANSGSLYEQFF
TRBV12-5	15	NA	TRBJ2-7	NA	TGTGCTAGTGGTCCCCCCGGGTTGGATCCCTACGAGCAGTACTTC	CASGPPGLDPYEQYF
TRBV19	14	NA	TRBJ2-1	NA	TGTGCCAGTAGTGGCACTAGTGGCGTCAATGAGCAGTTCTTC	CASSGTSGVNEQFF
TRBV29-1	15	NA	TRBJ2-2	TRBD2	TGCAGCGCCTACGAAGCGGGACGGAACACCGGGGAGCTGTTTTTT	CSAYEAGRNTGELFF
TRBV11-3	13	NA	TRBJ2-7	NA	TGTGCCAGCAGCTTTGGAGGCTCCTACGAGCAGTACTTC	CASSFGGSYEQYF
TRBV2	16	NA	TRBJ1-2	NA	TGTGCCAGCAGTGAAAGGACTACCCAATTACACTATGGCTACACCTTC	CASSERTTQLHYGYTF
TRBV28	15	NA	TRBJ1-5	TRBD1	TGTGCCAGCACCCCGGGACAGTCGGGGCATCAGCCCCAGCATTTT	CASTPGQSGHQPQHF
TRBV6-5	13	once	TRBJ2-5	NA	TGTGCCAGTAACCTCCGGGATCAAGAGACCCAGTACTTC	CASNLRDQETQYF
TRBV10-3	13	NA	TRBJ2-2	NA	TGTGCCATCAGACAGGGTTTGGCCGGGGAGCTGTTTTTT	CAIRQGLAGELFF
TRBV10-1	15	NA	TRBJ1-5	NA	TGCGCCAACTTTTTTTCGACCGACTTCAATCAGCCCCAGCATTTT	CANFFSTDFNQPQHF
TRBV5-4	15	NA	TRBJ2-3	TRBD2	TGTGCCAGCAGTCGGACTAGCGGCAACACAGATACGCAGTATTTT	CASSRTSGNTDTQYF
TRBV6-5	15	NA	TRBJ2-2	NA	TGTGCCAGCAGTTACTCGAGCCTTAACACCGGGGAGCTGTTTTTT	CASSYSSLNTGELFF
TRBV30	16	once	TRBJ2-5	TRBD2	TGTGCCTGGAGCCCACTCGGGGCGCGGGGGGTCGAGACCCAGTACTTC	CAWSPLGARGVETQYF
TRBV4-1	15	NA	TRBJ2-3	NA	TGCGCCAGCAGCCAAGGGGCGGGGAGCACAGATACGCAGTATTTT	CASSQGAGSTDTQYF
TRBV4-2	14	NA	TRBJ1-1	TRBD1	TGTGCCAGCAGCCAAGAAGACAGGGAAACTGAAGCTTTCTTT	CASSQEDRETEAFF
TRBV18	16	NA	TRBJ2-2	TRBD2	TGTGCCAGCTCACCTACTAGCGGGTCCCACACCGGGGAGCTGTTTTTT	CASSPTSGSHTGELFF
TRBV3-1/TRBV3-2	13	NA	TRBJ2-1	TRBD2	TGTGCCAGCAGCCGTAGCGGGAGCGGTGAGCAGTTCTTC	CASSRSGSGEQFF
TRBV11-3	14	NA	TRBJ1-2	NA	TGTGCCAGCAGCTACGGTCCTCAAGGGGATGGCTACACCTTC	CASSYGPQGDGYTF
TRBV4-1	16	NA	TRBJ2-5	TRBD1	TGCGCCAGCAGCCAAGACGCAGGGGGCATTCGAGAGACCCAGTACTTC	CASSQDAGGIRETQYF
TRBV2	14	once	TRBJ2-7	TRBD1	TGTGCCAGCAGTGAAGGGACAGGTTCCTACGAGCAGTACTTC	CASSEGTGSYEQYF
TRBV3-1/TRBV3-2	15	NA	TRBJ2-5	NA	TGTGCCAGCAATCTTGCTGGGGGGTCCCAAGAGACCCAGTACTTC	CASNLAGGSQETQYF
TRBV6-5	12	few	TRBJ2-7	NA	TGTGCCAGCAGTTTACAGGGCAACGAGCAGTACTTC	CASSLQGNEQYF
TRBV2	13	NA	TRBJ1-3	NA	TGTGCCAGCATGACGACAGACAGAAACACCATATATTTT	CASMTTDRNTIYF
TRBV6-1	18	NA	TRBJ2-2	TRBD1	TGTGCCAGCAGTGTCAACGCCTGGACAGGCGGGAACACCGGGGAGCTGTTTTTT	CASSVNAWTGGNTGELFF
TRBV5-1	13	NA	TRBJ1-2	NA	TGCGCCAGCAGCTTTCGGGGAGAGTATGGCTACACCTTC	CASSFRGEYGYTF
TRBV29-1	13	NA	TRBJ1-2	NA	TGCAGCGTTGAAACCAGGGCTAACTATGGCTACACCTTC	CSVETRANYGYTF
TRBV9	15	NA	TRBJ2-7	TRBD1	TGTGCCAGCAGCTTCTCGGGGACAGGAGAAAACGAGCAGTACTTC	CASSFSGTGENEQYF